The 15 T cell receptor beta chains below all came from one sample that was sequenced in a study of shared clonotypes between healthy human individuals (TCRdb year 2020). Library construction relied on the immunoSEQ multiplex PCR assay. As stored in TCRdb, this immuneACCESS dataset retains in-frame rearrangements with V and J assigned. A fraction of the clones does not appear; measured against another copy, unresolved V genes explain less than half of the discrepancy, and the remainder lacks a known reason. Across this sample there are over a million clones, with 98% seen only once. Roughly 0.45% of the sample goes to the ten largest clones. The sample comprised naive CD4+ T cells sorted from blood. Taken with the paper, the label for cell subset or site translates to: CD45RA+ positively selected. Receptor source: a man aged 25-45 years in good health.

To note about this clone: Additional DNA sequences in this sample encode the identical CDR3. The V call is TRBV9, the J call TRBJ2-3; possible D gene TRBD1, 5 bases. With 1 base removed from V and 3 bases from J, the gap between germline ends came to 6 bases. This CDR3 has 13 residues. The germline V gene encodes CDR1 SGDLS and CDR2 YYNGEE. The CDR3, as DNA: TGTGCCAGCAGCGTACAGGGAACAGATACGCAGTATTTT. Amino acid sequence: CASSVQGTDTQYF.

About this clone: This CDR3 is also generated by other DNA sequences in the sample. The V call is TRBV6-1, the J call TRBJ1-5; 7 nucleotides agree with TRBD1. The germline gives CDR1 MNHNS, CDR2 SASEGT. With 0 bases clipped from V and 5 bases from J, the junction kept 4 bases outside the gene matches. The CDR3 totals 15 residues. CDR3: CASSEAGGAYQPQHF. In DNA, the CDR3 is TGTGCCAGCAGTGAAGCAGGGGGCGCTTATCAGCCCCAGCATTTT.

Note on this clone: This sample includes further DNA sequences coding for the same CDR3. The rearrangement joins TRBV2 to TRBJ2-5; D ambiguous. This CDR3 comprises 11 residues. The ends were cut back, 1 base at V and 5 bases at J, with 2 bases in the middle. Germline loops: CDR1 SNHLY, CDR2 FYNNEI. Here the CDR3 DNA reads TGTGCCAGCAGTGAAGGGGAGACCCAGTACTTC. Protein product: CASSEGETQYF.

The CDR3 sequence: CASRAVGTLSYEQYF. Here the CDR3 DNA reads TGTGCCAGCAGGGCGGTTGGGACCCTCTCCTACGAGCAGTACTTC. V gene TRBV6-6 combines with J gene TRBJ2-7; D may be TRBD1 or TRBD2 (5 bases each). The V end lost 6 bases, the J end lost 0 bases, and 15 bases lay between the germline ends. The CDR3 loop spans 15 amino acids. CDR1 and CDR2 from the germline V gene are MNHNY and SVGAGI (reference sequence).

The CDR3, as DNA: TGCGCCAGCAGCTTGATGCCAGGAGGCTTGACAGATACGCAGTATTTT. Amino acid sequence: CASSLMPGGLTDTQYF. The V and J genes are TRBV5-1 and TRBJ2-3, with a weak D call TRBD2 (5 bases). Per germline, CDR1 SGHRS and CDR2 YFSETQ. With 1 base removed from V and 3 bases from J, the gap between germline ends came to 15 bases. This CDR3 is 16 amino acids long.

J is TRBJ2-7 and V is TRBV7-3; D gene unclear. Germline V lookup: CDR1 SGHTA, CDR2 FQGTGA. The CDR3 has 14 residues. Trimming took 5 bases from V and 0 from J, leaving 11 bases between them. DNA of the CDR3: TGTGCCAGCAGCCCCGGAAGGAGCTCCTACGAGCAGTACTTC. It encodes CASSPGRSSYEQYF.

This clone occurred once. The chain combines TRBV9 with TRBJ2-3; D is possibly TRBD1 (6 bases). Germline V CDR1 and CDR2: SGDLS, YYNGEE. CDR3 size: 16 residues. Deletions cut 3 bases from V and 2 bases from J, with 16 bases between. The CDR3 nucleotides are TGTGCCAGCAGCGGGCCAGGGGATGAGAACACAGATACGCAGTATTTT. Translated: CASSGPGDENTDTQYF.

This chain connects TRBV7-9 to TRBJ1-2, with TRBD1 identical over 9 bases. The germline gives CDR1 SEHNR, CDR2 FQNEAQ (reference sequence). The ends lost 5 bases at V and 6 bases at J; junction bases unmatched: 7. This CDR3 comprises 14 residues. The CDR3 loop reads CASSTVGQGDGYTF. In DNA form, the CDR3 reads TGTGCCAGCAGCACCGTGGGACAGGGAGATGGCTACACCTTC.

This clone was detected once. The chain carries TRBV5-8 and TRBJ1-1; perhaps TRBD1 as D (5 bases). Germline CDR1 and CDR2: SGHTS and YDEGEE. V was cut by 1 base and J by 4 bases, with 11 bases left in between. The CDR3 consists of 14 residues. CDR3 coding DNA: TGTGCCAGCAGCTTGACCCTCAGGGTCACTGAAGCTTTCTTT. Translated: CASSLTLRVTEAFF.

The chain carries TRBV19 and TRBJ2-5, with D maybe TRBD2 (6 bases). CDR1 is LNHDA, CDR2 SQIVND, per germline (reference sequence). The length of the CDR3 is 15 residues. Trimming pared 7 bases from V and 5 bases from J, leaving 20 bases between. The DNA of the CDR3 is TGTGCCAGTAAATTCCGGACGGGGGTAGGGGAGACCCAGTACTTC. Translated, it gives CASKFRTGVGETQYF.

This chain links TRBV28 with TRBJ2-7, with D tentatively TRBD1 (6 bases). Trimming pared 5 bases from V and 1 base from J, leaving 15 bases between. This CDR3 spans 15 amino acids. CDR1 and CDR2 from the germline V gene are MDHEN and SYDVKM. DNA of the CDR3: TGTGCCAGCAGTATAAGACAGGTTGGGTCCTACGAGCAGTACTTC. Residues: CASSIRQVGSYEQYF.

CDR3 DNA: TGTGCCAGCAGCCCGGGAAGCGGCAACAATGAGCAGTTCTTC. Translated, it gives CASSPGSGNNEQFF. The chain links TRBV5-6 to TRBJ2-1; D perhaps matches TRBD2 (5 bases). Germline CDR1 and CDR2: SGHDT and YYEEEE. The CDR3 length is 14 residues. Trimming stripped 4 bases from V and 5 bases from J, with 13 bases between.

This rearrangement joins TRBV6-1 to TRBJ2-7; TRBD2 is a possible D gene (6 bases). The CDR3 is 15 residues long. From germline, CDR1 is MNHNS and CDR2 SASEGT. With 4 bases removed from V and 2 bases from J, the gap between germline ends came to 15 bases. CDR3 sequence: CASSGGSGVTYEQYF. The CDR3 nucleotides are TGTGCCAGCAGTGGAGGATCGGGGGTTACCTACGAGCAGTACTTC.

The J gene is TRBJ1-5, the V gene TRBV28; perhaps TRBD1 as D (5 bases). CDR3 length: 12 residues. Germline V CDR1 and CDR2: MDHEN, SYDVKM. Trimming shortened V by 3 bases and J by 11 bases, and 11 bases separated the two germline ends. Here the CDR3 reads CASSFKGLAQHF. CDR3 nucleotide sequence: TGTGCCAGCAGTTTTAAGGGGCTGGCCCAGCATTTT.

The chain employs TRBV5-1 and TRBJ2-7; D is perhaps TRBD1 or TRBD2 (6 bases each). This CDR3 region has 14 residues. V lost 4 bases and J 6 bases, leaving 17 bases between the germline ends. Germline-derived CDR1 and CDR2 are SGHRS and YFSETQ. The DNA of the CDR3 is TGCGCCAGCAGCCCAAATCCGGGGGCCTTCGAGCAGTACTTC. Translated: CASSPNPGAFEQYF.